The present T cell receptor (beta chain) was sequenced within a study of blood T cell repertoires in COVID-19. At the level of the study: Italy, Spain and the United States were the sources of the convalescent and acute COVID-19 samples. T cells, B-cell-depleted T cells, or PBMCs provided the cDNA or gDNA that served as material.

Per the original data handling: Reference gene primers were amplified, and this amplification served to estimate nucleated cell counts. Clones were read by immunoSEQ multiplex PCR, and TCRdb kept only the in-frame ones, dropping some. V and J calls and clone size follow that table, whereas D and trimming were derived from the DNA. The sample records about 250,000 clones, about 86% being singletons. This clone has just a few counts. The CDR3 has 16 residues. V was clipped by 5 bases and J by 2 bases; unmatched bases: 7. Germline CDR1 reads LGHNA; CDR2 reads YNFKEQ. The sequenced sample consisted of peripheral blood. This TCR was recovered from an elderly man with acute or convalescent COVID-19. This sequence joins TRBV4-2 and TRBJ2-2; TRBD2 agrees at 8 bases. CDR3 sequence (DNA): TGTGCCAGCAGCAAGGGGACTAGAGCAAACACCGGGGAGCTGTTTTTT. This gives the protein CASSKGTRANTGELFF.